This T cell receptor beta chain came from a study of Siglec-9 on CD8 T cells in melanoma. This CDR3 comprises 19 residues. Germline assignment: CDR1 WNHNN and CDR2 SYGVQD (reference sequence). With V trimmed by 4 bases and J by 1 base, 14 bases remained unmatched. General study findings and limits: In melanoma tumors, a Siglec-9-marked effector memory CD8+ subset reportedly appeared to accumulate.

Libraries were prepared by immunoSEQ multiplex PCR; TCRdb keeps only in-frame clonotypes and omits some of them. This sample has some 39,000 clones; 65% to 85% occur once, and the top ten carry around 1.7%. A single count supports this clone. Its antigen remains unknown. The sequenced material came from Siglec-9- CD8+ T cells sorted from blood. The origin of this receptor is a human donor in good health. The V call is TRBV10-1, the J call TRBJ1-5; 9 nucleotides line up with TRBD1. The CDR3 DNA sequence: TGCGCCAGCAGTGTCGGGACAGGGCTTTATTTTAAGAGCAATCAGCCCCAGCATTTT. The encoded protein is CASSVGTGLYFKSNQPQHF.